A single sample gave rise to the 26 T cell receptor beta chains below, sequenced in a study of sequential checkpoint blockade in melanoma. Treatment: randomized to nivolumab then ipilimumab (arm A) or the reverse (arm B). Generated by immunoSEQ multiplex PCR, the TCRdb table keeps only in-frame clones and is missing some. The sample lists 3,600 or so clones; about a fifth were seen once. Source: tumor tissue (inferred from file names), taken from a patient given nivolumab and ipilimumab in sequence. The receptor source for this set is a human donor with melanoma.

The chain carries TRBV10-2 and TRBJ2-4; the D is unclear. Deletions cut 3 bases from V and 12 bases from J, with 12 bases between. The germline V gene encodes CDR1 WSHSY and CDR2 SAAADI. The CDR3 runs 12 residues. The DNA of the CDR3 is TGCGCCAGCAGTGATTCTGCTCGGGCTCAGTACTTC. It specifies CASSDSARAQYF.

The chain employs TRBV5-1 and TRBJ1-6, with D possibly TRBD1 on 6 matching bases. Deletions cut 0 bases from V and 10 bases from J, with 23 bases between. Germline CDR1 and CDR2: SGHRS and YFSETQ. This CDR3 comprises 18 residues. The CDR3 protein is CASSLGLGPLQGYSPLHF. Here the CDR3 DNA reads TGCGCCAGCAGCTTGGGTTTGGGGCCGCTCCAGGGGTACTCACCCCTCCACTTT.

This clone was observed a handful of times. The chain uses TRBV7-4 and TRBJ2-1; D remains ambiguous. V shed 2 bases and J shed 3 bases, with 5 bases lying between them. The germline V gene has CDR1 SGHVT and CDR2 SQSDAQ. CDR3 length: 13 amino acids. The CDR3 region is CASSLTLYNEQFF. CDR3 DNA: TGTGCCAGCAGCTTAACGCTCTACAATGAGCAGTTCTTC.

This clone was picked up a small number of times. The chain has TRBV6-8 and TRBJ1-4; the match to TRBD1 covers 7 bases. Trimming took 1 base from V and 3 from J; bases not matched to a gene: 2. Germline V gene data show CDR1 as MNHGY and CDR2 as SAAAGT. The CDR3 is made up of 15 amino acids. The CDR3 sequence: CASSYLQGANEKLFF. The CDR3 nucleotides read TGTGCCAGCAGTTACTTGCAGGGGGCTAATGAAAAACTGTTTTTT.

This clone is deemed medium-sized. The genes are TRBV11-3 and TRBJ2-6, with TRBD1 as a possible D gene (5 bases). Germline CDR1 is SGHNT and CDR2 is YENEEA. The CDR3 spans 15 residues. Trimming took 5 bases from V and 2 from J, leaving 10 bases between them. The CDR3 is CASSLLDTGANVLTF. In DNA, the CDR3 is TGTGCCAGCAGCCTTTTGGACACTGGGGCCAACGTCCTGACTTTC.

This clone was seen at least ten times. The V gene is TRBV7-2, the J gene TRBJ1-3; no clear D. Germline V gene lookup returns CDR1 SGHTA and CDR2 FQGNSA. The CDR3 length is 13 residues. V lost 1 base to trimming and J lost 4 bases, with 5 bases between them. CDR3 DNA: TGTGCCAGCAGCTTAGTCGGCGGAAACACCATATATTTT. This sequence encodes CASSLVGGNTIYF.

This clone has only a few counts. This chain joins TRBV6-8 and TRBJ1-2; no clear D gene. Trimming removed 7 bases from V and 0 bases from J, with 12 bases in between. Looked up from germline, CDR1 is MNHGY and CDR2 is SAAAGT. This CDR3 comprises 14 residues. CDR3 region: CASTPRPPNYGYTF. The CDR3 DNA is TGTGCCAGCACCCCCCGACCACCTAACTATGGCTACACCTTC.

V usage is TRBV9 and J usage is TRBJ1-4; possibly TRBD1 for D (5 bases). The V and J ends lost 5 bases and 4 bases respectively, with 9 bases between them. Germline CDR1 is SGDLS and CDR2 is YYNGEE. The CDR3 runs to 13 residues. The CDR3 reads CASRTTVNEKLFF. In DNA form, the CDR3 reads TGTGCCAGCAGAACGACAGTTAATGAAAAACTGTTTTTT.

This clone was counted only a few times. The CDR3 nucleotides read TGTGCCAGCTCACCCACGACCGCCGCGGGTGAAAAACTGTTTTTT. Protein: CASSPTTAAGEKLFF. The rearrangement uses TRBV18 and TRBJ1-4; D gene ambiguous. V lost 3 bases to trimming and J lost 7 bases, with 15 bases between them. The CDR3 has 15 residues. Germline-derived CDR1 and CDR2 are KGHSH and LQKENI.

This clone has ten or more counts. The V call is TRBV7-4, the J call TRBJ1-2; no reliable D call. CDR1 is SGHVT and CDR2 is SQSDAQ in the germline V gene. The CDR3 length is 13 residues. Trimming shortened V by 0 bases and J by 7 bases, and 9 bases separated the two germline ends. CDR3 residues: CASSLAGSGGYTF. The CDR3 region has the DNA TGTGCCAGCAGCTTAGCTGGGTCGGGTGGCTACACCTTC.

The V gene is TRBV19, the J gene TRBJ2-2; the match to TRBD2 covers 11 bases. J was trimmed by 7 bases and V by 3 bases; bases with no gene match: 13. This CDR3 spans 18 amino acids. Germline CDR1 LNHDA, CDR2 SQIVND (reference sequence). CDR3 protein: CASSIDRGSGGAYGELFF. In DNA form, the CDR3 reads TGTGCCAGTAGTATCGACAGAGGTAGCGGGGGGGCTTACGGGGAGCTGTTTTTT.

This chain uses TRBV23-1 with TRBJ1-6; D might be TRBD1 (5 bases). TRBV23-1 carries the ORF label, with uncertain function. The V and J ends lost 7 bases and 4 bases respectively, with 8 bases between them. CDR3 length: 13 residues. CDR3 coding DNA: TGCGCCAGCATACAGGATTATAATTCACCCCTCCACTTT. Its translation is CASIQDYNSPLHF.

This clone has more than one count but fewer than ten. The V call is TRBV12-2, the J call TRBJ1-3. TRBV12-2 has pseudogene status. The CDR3 totals 14 residues. In DNA, the CDR3 is TGTGCCAGTCACTGGGGCGGGATAGGAAACACCATATATTTT. Amino acids: CASHWGGIGNTIYF.

There are many counts of this clone. CDR3 residues: CASSLDSGLYREQYF. In DNA, the CDR3 is TGTGCCAGCAGCTTAGATTCGGGACTCTATCGGGAGCAGTACTTC. The chain uses TRBV11-3 and TRBJ2-7; perhaps TRBD2 as D (6 bases). Between the trimmed V and J ends, which lost 0 bases and 7 bases, there was a span of 16 bases. The germline V gene has CDR1 SGHNT and CDR2 YENEEA. The length of the CDR3 is 15 residues.

This clone is labeled as medium-sized (0.01 to 0.1%). V is TRBV11-3 and J is TRBJ2-1; tentatively, D is TRBD2 (5 bases). V was shortened by 3 bases and J by 0 bases, with 12 bases between the two germline ends. Per the germline V gene, CDR1 is SGHNT and CDR2 is YENEEA. The length of the CDR3 is 16 residues. The CDR3: CASSLTILSSYNEQFF. CDR3 sequence (DNA): TGTGCCAGCAGCTTGACTATCCTTAGCTCCTACAATGAGCAGTTCTTC.

Judged by abundance, this clone is medium-sized. The rearrangement uses TRBV11-3 and TRBJ1-6; 7 bases agree with TRBD1. In germline, CDR1 is SGHNT, CDR2 YENEEA. V was clipped by 3 bases and J by 6 bases; unmatched bases: 2. The CDR3 has 14 residues. CDR3 loop: CASSLGQTNSPLHF. DNA of the CDR3: TGTGCCAGCAGCTTGGGACAGACTAATTCACCCCTCCACTTT.

J is TRBJ1-1 and V is TRBV19; tentative D call: TRBD1 (6 bases). V lost 7 bases and J 5 bases, leaving 17 bases between the germline ends. The CDR3 covers 14 residues. CDR1 is LNHDA, CDR2 SQIVND, per germline (reference sequence). CDR3 sequence: CASMFGRGITEAFF. CDR3 in DNA: TGTGCCAGTATGTTTGGCAGGGGAATTACTGAAGCTTTCTTT.

This clone is labeled as medium-sized. The rearrangement joins TRBV11-3 to TRBJ1-1; 7 bases agree with TRBD1. In germline, CDR1 is SGHNT, CDR2 YENEEA. Trimming took 3 bases from V and 6 from J; bases not matched to a gene: 7. This CDR3 contains 14 residues. The CDR3 reads CASSLPGQYPEAFF. For the CDR3, the DNA is TGTGCCAGCAGCTTGCCGGGACAGTACCCTGAAGCTTTCTTT. Full variable domain (outside the CDR3, taken from reference TRBV11-3 and TRBJ1-1): EAGVVQSPRYKIIEKKQPVAFWCNPISGHNTLYWYLQNLGQGPELLIRYENEEAVDDSQLPKDRFSAERLKGVDSTLKIQPAELGDSAVYLCASSLPGQYPEAFFGQGTRLTVV.

The J gene is TRBJ2-7, the V gene TRBV5-1; D assignment may be TRBD1 or TRBD2 (5 bases each). The CDR3 runs to 14 residues. Germline values: CDR1 SGHRS, CDR2 YFSETQ. With 4 bases removed from V and 5 bases from J, the gap between germline ends came to 16 bases. The CDR3 coding sequence is TGCGCCAGCAGCACCCGGGACGGCCGGAACGAGCAGTACTTC. It codes for CASSTRDGRNEQYF.

This clone is medium-sized (0.01 to 0.1%) by share. The CDR3 protein is CASSRTGTSGDYEQYF. Written as DNA, the CDR3 is TGTGCCAGCAGCCGGACCGGGACTAGCGGGGACTACGAGCAGTACTTC. The chain is built from TRBV11-3 and TRBJ2-7; 13 bases line up with TRBD2. CDR3 length equals 16 residues. The ends lost 5 bases at V and 3 bases at J; junction bases unmatched: 7. CDR1 and CDR2 from the germline V gene are SGHNT and YENEEA.

This clone showed up just a few times. This chain joins TRBV30 and TRBJ2-1; 7 bases fit TRBD1. Germline V gene lookup returns CDR1 GTSNPN and CDR2 SVGIG (reference sequence). The CDR3 spans 14 residues. J gave up 6 bases and V 2 bases, and 7 bases lay outside the gene matches. The CDR3 is CAWSSWDSGNEQFF. The CDR3 coding sequence is TGTGCCTGGAGTAGCTGGGACAGCGGCAATGAGCAGTTCTTC.

This clone was counted a few times. The V call is TRBV11-3, the J call TRBJ1-2; 10 bases are shared with TRBD1. From germline, CDR1 is SGHNT and CDR2 YENEEA. This CDR3 spans 15 amino acids. Trimming at V came to 5 bases and at J to 7 bases, leaving 10 bases not matched to a gene. CDR3 sequence reads: CASSPMTGTGVGYTF. Written as DNA, the CDR3 is TGTGCCAGCAGCCCAATGACCGGGACAGGGGTTGGCTACACCTTC.

By share of the sample, this clone is medium-sized. The V gene is TRBV6-8, the J gene TRBJ1-1; D ambiguous. CDR3 length: 14 residues. Germline assignment: CDR1 MNHGY and CDR2 SAAAGT. Trimming removed 6 bases from V and 1 base from J, with 12 bases in between. DNA of the CDR3: TGTGCCAGCAGATACCGTACAGCGAACACTGAAGCTTTCTTT. Translated: CASRYRTANTEAFF.

V usage is TRBV11-3 and J usage is TRBJ1-4; perhaps TRBD1 as D (5 bases). Germline V gene sequence: CDR1 SGHNT, CDR2 YENEEA. The germline V and J ends were trimmed by 5 bases and 2 bases, with 12 bases remaining between them. This CDR3 region has 15 residues. CDR3 bases: TGTGCCAGCAGCACCGGTTGGGGCACTAATGAAAAACTGTTTTTT. It codes for CASSTGWGTNEKLFF. The whole variable domain, remainder taken from reference TRBV11-3 and TRBJ1-4, is EAGVVQSPRYKIIEKKQPVAFWCNPISGHNTLYWYLQNLGQGPELLIRYENEEAVDDSQLPKDRFSAERLKGVDSTLKIQPAELGDSAVYLCASSTGWGTNEKLFFGSGTQLSVL.

This clone was detected once. This chain uses TRBV19 with TRBJ1-1; D might be TRBD1 (6 bases). Trimming took off 5 bases at V and 3 bases at J, with 19 bases between the two ends. The CDR3 has 16 residues. CDR1 and CDR2 (germline): LNHDA, SQIVND (reference sequence). The CDR3 coding sequence is TGTGCCAGTAGTTTGGGGAGGGGGGGCTCACACACTGAAGCTTTCTTT. Translating it yields CASSLGRGGSHTEAFF.

J is TRBJ2-5 and V is TRBV29-1; 7 nucleotides agree with TRBD1. Germline CDR1 reads SQVTM; CDR2 reads ANQGSEA. V lost 3 bases, J lost 1 base, and 5 bases stayed unmatched. The CDR3 extends over 14 amino acids. The CDR3 loop reads CSVDPRGSQETQYF. The DNA for the CDR3 is TGCAGCGTTGATCCCAGGGGGTCCCAAGAGACCCAGTACTTC.